The source of this T cell receptor beta chain is a study of memory CD4+ T cells and cytomegalovirus serostatus. Points on this clone: Its target is not known.

CDR1 and CDR2 (germline): SGHVT, SQSDAQ. V was trimmed by 1 base and J by 2 bases, leaving 9 bases between them. This CDR3 region has 15 residues. Profiling relied on immunoSEQ multiplex PCR, and the TCRdb table lists in-frame clones only, not all of them. The table lists some 50,000 clones, 70% to 80% of them singletons. Study findings and constraints: Suggested: most of the CMV-linked TCR signature lies in CD4+ memory cells.

The sort gate was single viable CD3+CD4+CD8-CD45RO+ cells for memory CD4+ T cells. The TCR originated in an adult in good health and CMV-seronegative. The J gene is TRBJ2-1, the V gene TRBV7-4, with D perhaps TRBD2 (5 bases). Specimen: memory CD4+ T cells from blood. Here the CDR3 DNA reads TGTGCCAGCAGCTTAGGTATGGGAGCCTACAATGAGCAGTTCTTC. Its protein product is CASSLGMGAYNEQFF.